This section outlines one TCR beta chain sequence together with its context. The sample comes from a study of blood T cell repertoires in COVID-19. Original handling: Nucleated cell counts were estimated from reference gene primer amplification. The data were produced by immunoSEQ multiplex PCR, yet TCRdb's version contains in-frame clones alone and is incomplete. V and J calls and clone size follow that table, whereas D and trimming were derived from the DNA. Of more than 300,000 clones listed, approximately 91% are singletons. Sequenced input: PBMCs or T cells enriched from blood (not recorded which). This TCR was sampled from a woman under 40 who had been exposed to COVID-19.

The CDR3 spells CASITGVGGYTF. DNA of the CDR3: TGTGCCAGTATAACAGGGGTAGGCGGCTACACCTTC. This chain connects TRBV19 to TRBJ1-2, with 7 nucleotides matching TRBD1. From germline, CDR1 is LNHDA and CDR2 SQIVND (reference sequence). There are 12 residues in the CDR3. The J segment lost 8 bases and the V segment lost 7 bases, leaving 7 bases of the junction unmatched.